The T cell receptor (beta chain) described here comes from a study of blood T cells in healthy people across ages. For this clonotype: Its antigen is not identified.

Whole-study findings and limits: As age increased, TCR beta diversity per million T cells fell in a roughly linear fashion. No one knew whether donors had CMV, which possibly confounded expanded clonotype changes. Aged donors had fewer naive CD4+ cells and lower diversity than long-lived donors.

Sample-barcoded 5' priming and a J-beta primer mix drove a second PCR of 7 to 11 cycles. The template-switch adaptor, which had 12 random nucleotides, put a tag on each cDNA molecule. TCRdb recomputed calls from the 5' RACE reads with MiXCR, one row per CDR3 protein. Of about 640,000 distinct CDR3 sequences listed, roughly 53% were seen once; the top ten hold roughly 34%. The length of the CDR3 is 14 residues. Trimming shortened V by 1 base and J by 0 bases, and 7 bases separated the two germline ends. Germline CDR1 is SGHRS and CDR2 is YFSETQ. Sequenced input: blood. V and J are TRBV5-1 and TRBJ2-5; D is unresolved. The receptor comes from a man aged 60-69 years in good health. The CDR3 protein is CASSLFRDQETQYF. Here the CDR3 DNA reads TGCGCCAGCAGCTTGTTTCGGGACCAAGAGACCCAGTACTTC.